This T cell receptor beta chain was found in a study of control samples from healthy donors and cancer patients. The data were produced by immunoSEQ multiplex PCR, yet TCRdb's version contains in-frame clones alone and is incomplete. The sample yields tens of thousands of clones, around 83% seen once. Trimming took 1 base from V and 0 from J, leaving 11 bases between them. In germline, CDR1 is SGHTA, CDR2 FQGNSA. The CDR3 length is 16 residues. Material: PBMCs. The clonotype originates from a man aged 55 to 70 with head and neck cancer. The genes are TRBV7-2 and TRBJ2-3; D remains ambiguous. CDR3 in amino acids: CASSLGSAVSTDTQYF. In nucleotides, the CDR3 is TGTGCCAGCAGCTTAGGGTCGGCAGTTAGCACAGATACGCAGTATTTT.